What follows describes a single T cell receptor beta chain. The source of the sample is a study of identical twins. Germline CDR1 and CDR2: SGDLS and YYNGEE. The CDR3 loop spans 15 amino acids. V was clipped by 0 bases and J by 8 bases, with 16 bases between them. TCRdb fed the 5' RACE reads into MiXCR, producing one record per CDR3 protein. The sample gives approximately 1.8 million distinct CDR3 sequences, about 32% of which show up once; 0.27% is in the top ten. The chain joins TRBV9 to TRBJ2-3; D ambiguous. The sample was cord blood. This sequence was found in a newborn girl in good health. This chain's CDR3 is CASSVDGLPQVTQYF. The CDR3 DNA is TGTGCCAGCAGCGTAGACGGGCTACCCCAAGTTACGCAGTATTTT.